A selection of T cell receptor beta chains follows, all from one sample in a study of shared clonotypes between healthy human individuals. Sequencing used immunoSEQ multiplex PCR; TCRdb keeps in-frame clones, though not all of them. The sample records approximately 460,000 clones, 75% to 80% being singletons. Sequencing input: PBMCs. These receptor sequences come from a woman in her thirties or forties in good health. Some clones in this sample may be carry-over from other donors' samples. Both conserved end residues are trimmed from each CDR3. A D gene is named only where the DNA matches it firmly.

>TRBD2|TRBV6-6
ASGEGSTIKTQY
>-|TRBV29-1
SVERGGGTEAF
>-|TRBV7-9
ASSFSGYEQY
>-|TRBV27
ASSRHDPGNQPQH
>TRBD2|TRBV7-2
ASSPGLAGGRGQY
>TRBD2|TRBV4-2
ASSQEGTRDYEQY
>-|TRBV27
ASSGRINEKLF
>TRBD2|TRBV28
ASSPPLAGGSGELF
>-|TRBV2
ASSDFIDEQY
>TRBD1|TRBV28
ASSGEQGDPEAF
>-|TRBV4-1
ASSLDWANTEAF
>TRBD1|TRBV19
ASSTTGGGKNIQY
>-|TRBV28
ASSLLSQPQH
>-|TRBV6-5
ASSYRGDEKLF
>TRBD2|TRBV5-5
ASSSGLAGVNEQF
>TRBD1|TRBV5-3
ARSRQGNEAKGHEQY
>-|TRBV18
ASSAHSNTEAF
>-|TRBV7-2
ASSLNRLNTEAF
>TRBD1|TRBV28
ASSSPGQGGTDTQY
>-|TRBV29-1
SVRYGEPSSYEQY
>TRBD1|TRBV9
ASSVATGGYEQY
>-|TRBV6-5
ASSYSIPDSGYGYT
>TRBD1|TRBV6-6
ASSHGDSFFTDTQY
>-|TRBV5-4
ASSWKDKGRIETQY
>-|TRBV30
AWSVSYQPQH
>-|TRBV25-1
ASSASGAYNEQF
>-|TRBV30
AWSPGLSGANVLT
>-|TRBV5-6
ASSSTGRYEQY
>-|TRBV7-2
ASSSGRYTDTQY
>-|TRBV5-1
ASSLDPLAGELF
>-|TRBV2
ASSDREKLF
>-|TRBV4-1
TSSQGAVSGANVLA
>TRBD1|TRBV2
ASRTTGGAGQPQH
>-|TRBV18
ASSPPFSGVTPGELF
>-|TRBV30
AWSPGTSYNEQF
>-|TRBV29-1
SVAIPRGELF
>TRBD1|TRBV19
ASSIRLGTGENSNQPQH
>-|TRBV15
ATSRGQGSYEQY
>-|TRBV2
ASSFYSSSGNTIY
>TRBD2|TRBV2
ASGGLAGGGETQY
>-|TRBV2
ASSETGTIGELF
>TRBD1|TRBV7-9
ASSWTGYNHEQY
>TRBD1|TRBV7-7
ASSPDRGYEQY
>TRBD1|TRBV6-6
ASSYPGTGGVEQY
>-|TRBV7-6
ASSSTLGGGGTEAF